The 19 T cell receptor beta chains presented below share a single source sample, sequenced in a study of identical twins. TCRdb reprocessed the 5' RACE reads via MiXCR and lists one record per CDR3 protein. The table shows around 490,000 distinct CDR3 sequences, with about a fifth occurring only once. These data were also reused for a study on yellow fever vaccine responses in identical twins.

Sequenced input: CD4+ T cells sorted from blood. The receptors shown here come from a woman aged 18 to 35 in good health.

V usage is TRBV19 and J usage is TRBJ2-2; D possibly corresponds to TRBD1 (5 bases). CDR1 and CDR2 from the germline V gene are LNHDA and SQIVND (reference sequence). V lost 1 base, J lost 5 bases, and 14 bases lay in between. The CDR3 is made up of 16 amino acids. The CDR3 DNA reads as TGTGCCAGTAGTATAGGGACACAAATCTGGACCGGGGAGCTGTTTTTT. This encodes CASSIGTQIWTGELFF.

CDR3 coding DNA: TGTGCCAGCAGCTTAGGACTAGGACCACCCACAGATACGCAGTATTTT. This codes for CASSLGLGPPTDTQYF. The V gene is TRBV11-2, the J gene TRBJ2-3; D might be TRBD2 (6 bases). CDR3 length equals 16 residues. CDR1 and CDR2 (germline): SGHAT, FQNNGV. V lost 1 base and J 2 bases, leaving 13 bases between the germline ends.

This clonotype was observed a few times. V is TRBV9 and J is TRBJ2-5; D unclear. This CDR3 region has 14 residues. Trimming cost V 3 bases and J 5 bases, with 14 bases left between them. In germline, CDR1 is SGDLS, CDR2 YYNGEE. CDR3 nucleotide sequence: TGTGCCAGCAGCGAGAGCCCCACGGCGGAGACCCAGTACTTC. Translation: CASSESPTAETQYF.

This clonotype appeared a few times. The chain uses TRBV20-1 and TRBJ1-5, with D perhaps matching TRBD1 (6 bases). V was trimmed by 0 bases and J by 0 bases, leaving 12 bases between them. Germline values: CDR1 DFQATT, CDR2 SNEGSKA (reference sequence). The CDR3 sequence is 16 residues long. DNA for the CDR3: TGCAGTGCTAGAGAGGCAGGGGTTTATAGCAATCAGCCCCAGCATTTT. This translates into CSAREAGVYSNQPQHF.

The sample holds a few counts of this clonotype. This rearrangement joins TRBV24-1 to TRBJ2-1; D not resolved. Germline V lookup: CDR1 KGHDR, CDR2 SFDVKD. CDR3 length equals 16 residues. V was cut by 4 bases and J by 1 base, with 13 bases left in between. CDR3 loop: CATSDTSAESYNEQFF. The CDR3 DNA sequence: TGTGCCACCAGTGACACAAGTGCGGAGTCCTACAATGAGCAGTTCTTC.

The table lists this clonotype with a few counts. The chain recombines TRBV12-3 or TRBV12-4 with TRBJ1-1; 9 positions agree with TRBD1. CDR3 length equals 16 residues. Germline trimming cut 6 bases from V and 0 bases from J; bases unmatched to any gene: 8. The CDR3 coding sequence is TGTGCCAGCAGCCCGGGACAGGGTGTGATGAACACTGAAGCTTTCTTT. It codes for CASSPGQGVMNTEAFF.

The chain links TRBV20-1 to TRBJ2-3, with D possibly TRBD1 on 6 matching bases. V was shortened by 0 bases and J by 1 base, with 20 bases between the two germline ends. The CDR3 consists of 18 residues. Germline V gene lookup returns CDR1 DFQATT and CDR2 SNEGSKA (reference sequence). As DNA, the CDR3 is TGCAGTGCTAGAGATACTGGGGGCCCGAGGGGAGGCACAGATACGCAGTATTTT. Residues: CSARDTGGPRGGTDTQYF.

This clonotype was recorded once. The junction departs from germline at one end; a sequencing error may be responsible. This chain links TRBV7-9 with TRBJ2-7, with D uncertain. CDR3 length: 12 amino acids. CDR1 and CDR2 (germline): SEHNR, FQNEAQ (reference sequence). In DNA, the CDR3 is TGTGCCAGCAGCTTAACGCCCTACGAGCTGTACTTC. The encoded protein is CASSLTPYELYF.

The rearrangement joins TRBV11-2 to TRBJ1-1, with 7 positions matching TRBD1. Germline-derived CDR1 and CDR2 are SGHAT and FQNNGV. The junction had 8 bases not matched to a gene; V was cut back by 4 bases and J by 0 bases. The CDR3 is 16 residues long. CDR3 bases: TGTGCCAGCAGCTCGAGCACAGGGGCGCTGAACACTGAAGCTTTCTTT. It is translated as CASSSSTGALNTEAFF.

This clonotype has a handful of counts. The chain has TRBV14 and TRBJ2-3; 7 bases are a match to TRBD2. J was trimmed by 4 bases and V by 3 bases; bases with no gene match: 7. The CDR3 is 15 amino acids. Germline CDR1 SGHDN, CDR2 FVKESK. In DNA form, the CDR3 reads TGTGCCAGCAGCCACCAGCGGGATGGGGCAGATACGCAGTATTTT. It codes for CASSHQRDGADTQYF. Filled out from reference TRBV14 and TRBJ2-3, the complete variable domain reads EAGVTQFPSHSVIEKGQTVTLRCDPISGHDNLYWYRRVMGKEIKFLLHFVKESKQDESGMPNNRFLAERTGGTYSTLKVQPAELEDSGVYFCASSHQRDGADTQYFGPGTRLTVL.

This chain uses TRBV7-8 with TRBJ1-6; D ambiguous. This CDR3 region has 15 residues. Between the trimmed V and J ends, which lost 0 bases and 6 bases, there was a span of 9 bases. The germline CDR1 and CDR2 sequences are SGHVS and FQNEAQ. In DNA form, the CDR3 reads TGTGCCAGCAGCTTAGCAGGACCGATTAATTCACCCCTCCACTTT. Protein product: CASSLAGPINSPLHF.

This chain uses TRBV6-1 with TRBJ1-6; 7 nucleotides align to TRBD1. The CDR3 consists of 17 residues. Germline CDR1 reads MNHNS; CDR2 reads SASEGT. The V gene end was trimmed by 2 bases and the J gene end by 2 bases; junction bases not matched to a gene: 6. CDR3 amino acids: CASSESGRGTYNSPLHF. The CDR3, as DNA: TGTGCCAGCAGTGAATCGGGCAGGGGGACCTATAATTCACCCCTCCACTTT.

Only a few counts were recorded for this clonotype. The chain joins TRBV7-2 to TRBJ2-1; D is possibly TRBD1 (5 bases). V dropped 2 bases and J dropped 8 bases, with 10 bases sitting between them. The CDR3 is 13 amino acids. Germline CDR1 and CDR2: SGHTA and FQGNSA. The CDR3 reads CASSLLGVHEQFF. The CDR3, as DNA: TGTGCCAGCAGCTTATTAGGGGTCCATGAGCAGTTCTTC.

The J gene is TRBJ1-2, the V gene TRBV24-1; 7 bases fit TRBD1. Per germline, CDR1 KGHDR and CDR2 SFDVKD. Losses at the gene ends were 5 bases for V and 8 bases for J; bases not matched to a gene: 4. The CDR3 sequence is 12 residues long. CDR3 DNA sequence: TGTGCCACCAGTGGCCGACAGGGCGGCTACACCTTC. Its protein is CATSGRQGGYTF.

The CDR3 reads CASSYGPRDTQYF. CDR3 sequence (DNA): TGTGCCAGCAGTTACGGCCCCAGAGATACGCAGTATTTT. This chain joins TRBV6-5 and TRBJ2-3; D is uncertain. In germline, CDR1 is MNHEY, CDR2 SVGAGI. Trimming removed 2 bases from V and 5 bases from J, with 8 bases in between. This CDR3 spans 13 amino acids.

This clonotype was observed a handful of times. This CDR3 is CSARDQGNQPQHF. DNA for the CDR3: TGCAGTGCTAGAGACCAGGGCAATCAGCCCCAGCATTTT. J is TRBJ1-5 and V is TRBV20-1; D is ambiguous. Germline V gene lookup returns CDR1 DFQATT and CDR2 SNEGSKA (reference sequence). The V end lost 0 bases, the J end lost 2 bases, and 5 bases lay between the germline ends. This CDR3 spans 13 amino acids.

The chain uses TRBV11-2 and TRBJ2-4, with D uncertain. This CDR3 region has 14 residues. Germline V gene data show CDR1 as SGHAT and CDR2 as FQNNGV. Between the trimmed V and J ends, which lost 4 bases and 0 bases, there was a span of 7 bases. In nucleotides, the CDR3 is TGTGCCAGCAGCTCGCGGCTAGCCAAAAACATTCAGTACTTC. Translating it yields CASSSRLAKNIQYF. The entire variable domain, with the rest obtained from reference TRBV11-2 and TRBJ2-4, is as follows: EAGVAQSPRYKIIEKRQSVAFWCNPISGHATLYWYQQILGQGPKLLIQFQNNGVVDDSQLPKDRFSAERLKGVDSTLKIQPAKLEDSAVYLCASSSRLAKNIQYFGAGTRLSVL.

This rearrangement joins TRBV12-3 or TRBV12-4 to TRBJ1-2; no definite D call. The V and J ends lost 2 bases and 2 bases respectively, with 6 bases between them. CDR3 length equals 13 residues. The CDR3 loop is CASSLTLNYGYTF. The DNA of the CDR3 is TGTGCCAGCAGTTTAACCCTGAACTATGGCTACACCTTC.

This sequence joins TRBV6-1 and TRBJ2-1; 11 nucleotides match TRBD2. The CDR3 has 17 residues. The germline V gene has CDR1 MNHNS and CDR2 SASEGT. J gave up 10 bases and V 4 bases, and 15 bases lay outside the gene matches. The CDR3 nucleotides are TGTGCCAGCAGTGTTTTAGCGGGAGGGGCCCTTCAGGGGGAGCAGTTCTTC. Its translation is CASSVLAGGALQGEQFF.